The rows below give T cell receptor beta chains drawn from one sample of a study of blood T cell repertoires in COVID-19. TCRdb keeps only in-frame clones here, not all; method: immunoSEQ multiplex PCR. This sample has about 58,000 clones, with more than 85% found just once. Source material: peripheral blood. The receptors derive from a woman between 65 and 79 years old with active COVID-19. Both conserved end residues are part of each CDR3. Fields, in order: V gene, D gene, clone size, J gene, CDR3 DNA, CDR3 protein. D genes are given only for firm matches. Only part of the rows carry a size: once, few, many, or a class if the clone is expanded.

V: TRBV3-1/TRBV3-2
D: NA
size: NA
J: TRBJ2-7
DNA: TGTGCCAGCAGCCAAGGGCTAGCGCCCACCTACGAGCAGTACTTC
CDR3: CASSQGLAPTYEQYF

V: TRBV25-1
D: NA
size: NA
J: TRBJ2-2
DNA: TGTGCCAGCAGTGAATTTGGGGGGACCGGGGAGCTGTTTTTT
CDR3: CASSEFGGTGELFF

V: TRBV4-2
D: NA
size: few
J: TRBJ2-7
DNA: TGTGCCAGCAGCTACCTCACTACAGCGGGTAAGATGGGCGAGCAGTACTTC
CDR3: CASSYLTTAGKMGEQYF

V: TRBV6-1
D: NA
size: few
J: TRBJ2-6
DNA: TGTGCCAGCAGTGAGCAGGGGATCTACTCTGGGGCCAACGTCCTGACTTTC
CDR3: CASSEQGIYSGANVLTF

V: TRBV27
D: NA
size: NA
J: TRBJ1-3
DNA: TGTGCCAGCACTCCATCAATAGCTGGAAACACCATATATTTT
CDR3: CASTPSIAGNTIYF

V: TRBV5-1
D: NA
size: NA
J: TRBJ2-2
DNA: TGCGCCAGCAGCTTGGAATACAGGGAGTCCGGGGAGCTGTTTTTT
CDR3: CASSLEYRESGELFF

V: TRBV6-5
D: TRBD1
size: NA
J: TRBJ1-5
DNA: TGTGCCAGCAAAGGGACAGGGACTTTGAAGCCCCAGCATTTT
CDR3: CASKGTGTLKPQHF

V: TRBV7-9
D: TRBD1
size: NA
J: TRBJ1-2
DNA: TGTGCCAGCAGCACACAGGGGGACTATGGCTACACCTTC
CDR3: CASSTQGDYGYTF

V: TRBV18
D: TRBD1
size: NA
J: TRBJ2-1
DNA: TGTGCCAGCTCACCCCAGACAGGGGGCTACAATGAGCAGTTCTTC
CDR3: CASSPQTGGYNEQFF

V: TRBV28
D: TRBD2
size: once
J: TRBJ2-1
DNA: TGTGCCAGCAGCCTGACTAGCGGGAGAAATGAGCAGTTCTTC
CDR3: CASSLTSGRNEQFF

V: TRBV19
D: NA
size: NA
J: TRBJ1-6
DNA: TGTGCCAGTAGTACTGCAGTTCTTCCCCTCCACTTT
CDR3: CASSTAVLPLHF

V: TRBV13
D: TRBD1
size: NA
J: TRBJ2-7
DNA: TGTGCCAGCAGCGCTGGGACAGGGTCCTACGAGCAGTACTTC
CDR3: CASSAGTGSYEQYF

V: TRBV5-8
D: TRBD1
size: NA
J: TRBJ1-2
DNA: TGTGCCAGCAGCTTGAGCCCGACAGGGGCGAGCTACACCTTC
CDR3: CASSLSPTGASYTF

V: TRBV11-3
D: TRBD1
size: NA
J: TRBJ2-2
DNA: TGTGCCAGCAGCCTGGGACAGGTCGGCACCGGGGAGCTGTTTTTT
CDR3: CASSLGQVGTGELFF

V: TRBV28
D: NA
size: NA
J: TRBJ2-7
DNA: TGTGCCAGCAGGACAGAAGCAACCTACGAGCAGTACTTC
CDR3: CASRTEATYEQYF

V: TRBV7-8
D: TRBD2
size: NA
J: TRBJ2-7
DNA: TGTGCCAGCAGCTTCTCTCTGGGAATTGCTAGCGGTAGATCCTACGAGCAGTACTTC
CDR3: CASSFSLGIASGRSYEQYF

V: TRBV9
D: TRBD2
size: NA
J: TRBJ2-7
DNA: TGTGCCAGCAGCGTAGGGCGCGGGAGCGATGGCGAGCAGTACTTC
CDR3: CASSVGRGSDGEQYF

V: TRBV5-1
D: NA
size: NA
J: TRBJ1-1
DNA: TGCGCCAGCAGCCCCTTTGACAGAAACCCCCCCACGGCTTTCTTT
CDR3: CASSPFDRNPPTAFF

V: TRBV10-3
D: TRBD2
size: NA
J: TRBJ2-1
DNA: TGTGCCATCAGTCCTAGCGGGAGGAACGCTAAAAAGTACAATGAGCAGTTCTTC
CDR3: CAISPSGRNAKKYNEQFF

V: TRBV27
D: NA
size: NA
J: TRBJ2-1
DNA: TGTGCCAGCAGTTGGGGAGGAGGTTACAATGAGCAGTTCTTC
CDR3: CASSWGGGYNEQFF

V: TRBV19
D: NA
size: NA
J: TRBJ2-1
DNA: TGTGCCAGTAGTATAGGGACTATCTACAATGAGCAGTTCTTC
CDR3: CASSIGTIYNEQFF

V: TRBV2
D: TRBD2
size: NA
J: TRBJ2-1
DNA: TGTGCCAGCAGTGAAGGGGTTCTAGCGGGAGAGTTACATGAGCAGTTCTTC
CDR3: CASSEGVLAGELHEQFF

V: TRBV10-3
D: TRBD2
size: NA
J: TRBJ2-3
DNA: TGTGCCATCAGTGGAAGTAGCGGGAGTCTTAACACAGATACGCAGTATTTT
CDR3: CAISGSSGSLNTDTQYF

V: TRBV7-8
D: NA
size: NA
J: TRBJ1-1
DNA: TGTGCCAGCAGCTTAGTTTGGGACACGCGAGGAATGGTTCCCAATTTTAACACTGAAGCTTTCTTT
CDR3: CASSLVWDTRGMVPNFNTEAFF

V: TRBV5-4
D: TRBD2
size: NA
J: TRBJ2-1
DNA: TGTGCCAGCAGTGCGGGAGGGGAGCAGTTCTTC
CDR3: CASSAGGEQFF

V: TRBV4-2
D: NA
size: NA
J: TRBJ2-5
DNA: TGTGCCAGCAGCCGATACTACCAAGAGACCCAGTACTTC
CDR3: CASSRYYQETQYF

V: TRBV2
D: TRBD1
size: NA
J: TRBJ2-5
DNA: TGTGCCAGCAGGGGGGACAGGGGTAGGGAGACCCAGTACTTC
CDR3: CASRGDRGRETQYF

V: TRBV29-1
D: NA
size: NA
J: TRBJ1-2
DNA: TGCAGCGTCTCCGGGGTGGCGGGGGAGGGCTACACCTTC
CDR3: CSVSGVAGEGYTF

V: TRBV21-1
D: NA
size: NA
J: TRBJ2-2
DNA: TGTGCCAGCAGCATTCGGGTCCCCGGGGAGCTGTTTTTT
CDR3: CASSIRVPGELFF

V: TRBV7-9
D: NA
size: NA
J: TRBJ2-5
DNA: TGTGCCAGCAGCGTCGGACAGACGCCTCAAGAGACCCAGTACTTC
CDR3: CASSVGQTPQETQYF

V: TRBV4-2
D: NA
size: NA
J: TRBJ2-7
DNA: TGTGCCAGCAGCCAAGTCGCGGGCCCCTACGAGCAGTACTTC
CDR3: CASSQVAGPYEQYF

V: TRBV5-1
D: NA
size: NA
J: TRBJ1-4
DNA: TGCGCCAGCAGCTTGGATCTTGAAAAACTGTTTTTT
CDR3: CASSLDLEKLFF

V: TRBV16
D: NA
size: NA
J: TRBJ2-3
DNA: TGTGCCAGCAGCCAACGGTCTAGCCTACGTACAGATACGCAGTATTTT
CDR3: CASSQRSSLRTDTQYF

V: TRBV7-3
D: TRBD2
size: once
J: TRBJ2-3
DNA: TGTGCCAGCAGCTTAATGAGATTAGCGGGAGGAAAAGATACGCAGTATTTT
CDR3: CASSLMRLAGGKDTQYF

V: TRBV28
D: TRBD2
size: NA
J: TRBJ2-1
DNA: TGTGCCAGCAGTTCCCTGTTAGCGGGAGAAGTGGGCAATGAGCAGTTCTTC
CDR3: CASSSLLAGEVGNEQFF

V: TRBV5-4
D: NA
size: NA
J: TRBJ1-4
DNA: TGTGCCAGCAGCCCAAGAACAGGGAGCGAAAAACTGTTTTTT
CDR3: CASSPRTGSEKLFF

V: TRBV30
D: NA
size: NA
J: TRBJ2-6
DNA: TGCGCTCGGGGGAGCGGGGCCAACGTCCTGACTTTC
CDR3: CARGSGANVLTF

V: TRBV2
D: TRBD2
size: NA
J: TRBJ2-5
DNA: TGTGCCAGCAGCCGCACTTTAGCGGGGGAGACCCAGTACTTC
CDR3: CASSRTLAGETQYF

V: TRBV6-4
D: TRBD1
size: NA
J: TRBJ2-2
DNA: TGTGCCAGCAGTGACCTGGACAGGGGCAACACCGGGGAGCTGTTTTTT
CDR3: CASSDLDRGNTGELFF

V: TRBV18
D: NA
size: NA
J: TRBJ2-7
DNA: TGTGCCAGCTCACCTCTGTCCTACGAGCAGTACTTC
CDR3: CASSPLSYEQYF

V: TRBV18
D: TRBD1
size: NA
J: TRBJ1-5
DNA: TGTGCCAGCTCACCACAAGGACAGGGCGACAATCAGCCCCAGCATTTT
CDR3: CASSPQGQGDNQPQHF

V: TRBV5-1
D: NA
size: NA
J: TRBJ1-1
DNA: TGCGCCAGCAGCTTGGACAGCACTGAAGCTTTCTTT
CDR3: CASSLDSTEAFF

V: TRBV3-1/TRBV3-2
D: TRBD1
size: NA
J: TRBJ1-2
DNA: TGTGCCAGCAGCCTCGGGACAGGAGACTATGGCTACACCTTC
CDR3: CASSLGTGDYGYTF

V: TRBV5-1
D: NA
size: NA
J: TRBJ1-4
DNA: TGCGCCAGCAGCTTGGCAGGGGAAAAACTGTTTTTT
CDR3: CASSLAGEKLFF

V: TRBV24-1
D: TRBD1
size: NA
J: TRBJ2-3
DNA: TGTGCTACCAGTACAGGGGTATTGGATACGCAGTATTTT
CDR3: CATSTGVLDTQYF

V: TRBV7-8
D: NA
size: NA
J: TRBJ2-5
DNA: TGTGCCAGCAGCTTCCGAGACCAAGAGACCCAGTACTTC
CDR3: CASSFRDQETQYF

V: TRBV21-1
D: NA
size: NA
J: TRBJ2-2
DNA: TGTGCCAGGTGCCGAAAGACTAGCGGGAGCCCGAACACCGGGGAGCTGTTTTTT
CDR3: CARCRKTSGSPNTGELFF

V: TRBV28
D: TRBD2
size: NA
J: TRBJ2-5
DNA: TGTGCCAGCAGTCCCAGAGCGGGAGCCAGAGAGACCCAGTACTTC
CDR3: CASSPRAGARETQYF

V: TRBV18
D: TRBD1
size: NA
J: TRBJ2-3
DNA: TGTGCCAGCTCCCGGGACAGGGGGGAAGATACGCAGTATTTT
CDR3: CASSRDRGEDTQYF

V: TRBV10-3
D: TRBD2
size: NA
J: TRBJ2-1
DNA: TGTGCCATCAGTGCACTAGCGGGAGCTCGGGATGAGCAGTTCTTC
CDR3: CAISALAGARDEQFF

V: TRBV3-1/TRBV3-2
D: NA
size: NA
J: TRBJ1-2
DNA: TGTGCCAGCAAAGGCGACAGTAACTATGGCTACACCTTC
CDR3: CASKGDSNYGYTF

V: TRBV4-1
D: NA
size: NA
J: TRBJ2-2
DNA: TGCGCCAGCAGCCAGGAGGGACAGTACACCGGGGAGCTGTTTTTT
CDR3: CASSQEGQYTGELFF

V: TRBV7-7
D: NA
size: NA
J: TRBJ2-5
DNA: TGTGCTAGCAGCTCCCAGAGAGGAGAAGAGACCCAGTACTTC
CDR3: CASSSQRGEETQYF